Listed here is a single T cell receptor beta chain. Its antigen is not known. 13 Jbeta primers and 60 Vbeta primers were used for the PCR. Clones were sequenced by immunoSEQ multiplex PCR, and TCRdb holds only the in-frame ones, with some missing. The sample has about 110,000 clones; over 65% are singletons. The record originates from a study of cytomegalovirus exposure and HLA in healthy donors. Points from the study as a whole: Later analysis showed most CMV-associated TCR beta chains appearing HLA-restricted. Cytomegalovirus-associated TCR beta chains were listed, numbering 150 to 200. Differences between HLA loci emerged in a later analysis of TCR association rates, with DRB1 most and HLA-C fewest. Across donors, presence/absence analyses took sequencing depth to be roughly uniform.

The sequence derives from a middle-aged woman in good health and CMV-seropositive. What was sequenced was PBMCs.

CDR3 region: CASSIVHRGFTDTQYF. The CDR3 region has the DNA TGTGCCAGTAGTATTGTACACAGGGGGTTCACAGATACGCAGTATTTT. This rearrangement joins TRBV19 to TRBJ2-3, with 8 bases identical to TRBD1. J gave up 2 bases and V 3 bases, and 7 bases lay outside the gene matches. Germline V CDR1 and CDR2: LNHDA, SQIVND (reference sequence). This CDR3 has 16 residues.